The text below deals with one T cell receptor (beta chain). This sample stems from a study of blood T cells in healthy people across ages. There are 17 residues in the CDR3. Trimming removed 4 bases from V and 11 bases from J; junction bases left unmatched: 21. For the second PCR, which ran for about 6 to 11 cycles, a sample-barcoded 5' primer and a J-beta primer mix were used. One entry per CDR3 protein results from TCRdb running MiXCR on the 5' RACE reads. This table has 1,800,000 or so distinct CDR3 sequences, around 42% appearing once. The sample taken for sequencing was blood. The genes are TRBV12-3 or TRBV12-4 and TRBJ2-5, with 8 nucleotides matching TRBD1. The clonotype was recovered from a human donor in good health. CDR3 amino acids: CASSSHSGTGDTQGQYF. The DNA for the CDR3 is TGTGCCAGCAGTTCCCATTCCGGGACAGGCGACACGCAGGGGCAGTACTTC.